This note documents a single T cell receptor (beta chain) sequence. The sample contains more than one DNA sequence encoding this CDR3. The data derive from a study of T cell changes during pregnancy in multiple sclerosis. Sequencing used immunoSEQ multiplex PCR; TCRdb keeps in-frame clones, though not all of them. This sample has some 110,000 clones, with about 90% found just once. This receptor was obtained from a female donor with multiple sclerosis, enrolled in a pregnancy study. The starting material was peripheral blood, obtained before pregnancy.

The CDR3 coding sequence is TGTGCCAGCAGTTCAGGGTCCCCGGCCACAGATACGCAGTATTTT. Translating it yields CASSSGSPATDTQYF. V and J are TRBV6-6 and TRBJ2-3; possible D gene TRBD1, 5 bases. The CDR3 sequence is 15 residues long. Germline V gene lookup returns CDR1 MNHNY and CDR2 SVGAGI (reference sequence). Trimming cost V 4 bases and J 2 bases, with 13 bases left between them.